Listed here are 14 T cell receptor beta chains from one sample, sequenced in a study of blood T cell repertoires in COVID-19 (dated by TCRdb to the early 2020s). The library was prepared using the immunoSEQ multiplex PCR assay. As stored in TCRdb, this immuneACCESS dataset retains in-frame rearrangements with V and J assigned. A fraction of the clones does not appear; measured against another copy, unresolved V genes explain less than half of the discrepancy, and the remainder lacks a known reason. The table for this sample lists some 120,000 clones; under 95% of them were counted only once. Approximately 3.5% of the sample belongs to the ten largest clones. The sequencing sample was made of peripheral blood. The receptors here all came from a man between 45 and 60 years old with active COVID-19.

The V and J genes are TRBV5-8 and TRBJ2-3, with D tentatively TRBD2 (7 bases). The germline V gene encodes CDR1 SGHTS and CDR2 YDEGEE. Trimming removed 0 bases from V and 0 bases from J, with 11 bases in between. The length of the CDR3 is 16 residues. The CDR3 nucleotides are TGTGCCAGCAGCTTGGGGCGGGGGCTCAGCACAGATACGCAGTATTTT. Its translation is CASSLGRGLSTDTQYF.

The chain recombines TRBV6-4 with TRBJ1-1, with D perhaps TRBD1 (5 bases). V lost 7 bases and J 11 bases, leaving 26 bases between the germline ends. The germline gives CDR1 MRHNA, CDR2 SNTAGT. The CDR3 extends over 15 amino acids. CDR3 region: CASTELLNRSWKAFF. The CDR3 DNA reads TGTGCCAGCACTGAGCTTTTAAACAGGAGCTGGAAGGCTTTCTTT.

The rearrangement uses TRBV2 and TRBJ1-6; D call uncertain. Trimming removed 6 bases at V and 7 bases at J, with 10 bases between. The CDR3 sequence is 13 residues long. CDR1 SNHLY and CDR2 FYNNEI come from the germline V gene. The CDR3 loop reads CASRPAANSPLHF. In nucleotides, the CDR3 is TGTGCCAGCAGACCGGCGGCAAATTCACCCCTCCACTTT.

V is TRBV19 and J is TRBJ1-2, with a weak D call TRBD1 (5 bases). V lost 5 bases, J lost 4 bases, and 20 bases lay in between. From germline, CDR1 is LNHDA and CDR2 SQIVND (reference sequence). The CDR3 is made up of 16 amino acids. CDR3 in DNA: TGTGCCAGTAGTGCCGGGGGGAACCGATTTTTCTATGGCTACACCTTC. This translates into CASSAGGNRFFYGYTF.

This sequence joins TRBV12-5 and TRBJ1-1; TRBD1 matches 7 bases. Germline CDR1 LGHNT, CDR2 FRNRAP. The CDR3 totals 16 residues. The junction had 14 bases not matched to a gene; V was cut back by 5 bases and J by 5 bases. CDR3 bases: TGTGCTAGTGGTCCCTACATGGGGCAGGGGGGTACTGAAGCTTTCTTT. Translation gives CASGPYMGQGGTEAFF.

The chain is built from TRBV7-2 and TRBJ2-3, with D perhaps matching TRBD2 (7 bases). Trimming removed 5 bases at V and 5 bases at J, with 14 bases between. CDR3 length: 14 amino acids. Germline lookup yields CDR1 SGHTA and CDR2 FQGNSA. CDR3 bases: TGTGCCAGCAGCCAGGGGACGGGAGGAGATACGCAGTATTTT. This gives the protein CASSQGTGGDTQYF. The full variable domain, its missing parts supplied by reference TRBV7-2 and TRBJ2-3, is GAGVSQSPSNKVTEKGKDVELRCDPISGHTALYWYRQSLGQGLEFLIYFQGNSAPDKSGLPSDRFSAERTGGSVSTLTIQRTQQEDSAVYLCASSQGTGGDTQYFGPGTRLTVL.

The rearrangement links TRBV7-7 to TRBJ2-5; possible D gene TRBD1, 6 bases. Germline CDR1 reads SSHAT; CDR2 reads FNYEAQ (reference sequence). The V end was cut by 5 bases, the J end by 2 bases, with 12 bases between. CDR3 length equals 14 residues. CDR3 loop: CASSADRTQETQYF. The CDR3 region has the DNA TGTGCCAGCAGCGCCGACAGGACTCAAGAGACCCAGTACTTC. Full variable domain (outside the CDR3, taken from reference TRBV7-7 and TRBJ2-5): GAGVSQSPRYKVTKRGQDVTLRCDPISSHATLYWYQQALGQGPEFLTYFNYEAQPDKSGLPSDRFSAERPEGSISTLTIQRTEQRDSAMYRCASSADRTQETQYFGPGTRLLVL.

This chain connects TRBV27 to TRBJ2-7; TRBD2 is a possible D gene (6 bases). Looked up from germline, CDR1 is MNHEY and CDR2 is SMNVEV (reference sequence). The CDR3 is made up of 14 amino acids. The V and J ends lost 2 bases and 0 bases respectively, with 8 bases between them. CDR3: CASSLGGSSYEQYV. DNA of the CDR3: TGTGCCAGCAGTTTAGGGGGGAGCTCCTACGAGCAGTACGTC.

The chain uses TRBV3-1 (or the pseudogene TRBV3-2) and TRBJ1-2, with D perhaps matching TRBD1 (6 bases). The CDR3 runs 14 residues. The V and J ends lost 3 bases and 6 bases respectively, with 14 bases between them. Germline CDR1 is LGHDT and CDR2 is YNNKEL (reference sequence). The CDR3: CASSHVQGFDGYTF. The CDR3 DNA sequence: TGTGCCAGCAGCCATGTTCAGGGGTTTGATGGCTACACCTTC.

The chain employs TRBV27 and TRBJ1-2; weak D call: TRBD1 (5 bases). The V gene lost 8 bases and the J gene lost 2 bases, with 18 bases spanning the gap. CDR1 MNHEY and CDR2 SMNVEV come from the germline V gene (reference sequence). This CDR3 is built from 15 residues. The CDR3 bases are TGTGCCAGCCAACCTAATGGGGGGGAGAACTATGGCTACACCTTC. Translating it yields CASQPNGGENYGYTF.

The chain couples TRBV4-1 to TRBJ1-2; D possibly corresponds to TRBD1 (5 bases). The length of the CDR3 is 15 residues. V was cut by 1 base and J by 5 bases, with 14 bases left in between. The germline V gene encodes CDR1 MGHRA and CDR2 YSYEKL. The DNA of the CDR3 is TGCGCCAGCAGCCAAGGACCGCCGGGGGGATATGGCTACACCTTC. This translates into CASSQGPPGGYGYTF.

The genes are TRBV14 and TRBJ2-7; D is uncertain. CDR1 and CDR2 from the germline V gene are SGHDN and FVKESK. The CDR3 is 13 amino acids. Trimming stripped 1 base from V and 0 bases from J, with 4 bases between. The CDR3 bases are TGTGCCAGCAGCCAAGTTCGCTCCTACGAGCAGTACTTC. Protein product: CASSQVRSYEQYF.

Here the CDR3 DNA reads TGTGCCAGCAGTGGCGACACGAAGGCGGGCTACACCTTC. It translates to CASSGDTKAGYTF. The V and J genes are TRBV25-1 and TRBJ1-2; D unclear. Germline V gene data show CDR1 as MGHDK and CDR2 as SYGVNS. Trimming removed 4 bases from V and 8 bases from J, with 14 bases in between. The CDR3 runs 13 residues.

V usage is TRBV24-1 and J usage is TRBJ2-1; 11 bases are shared with TRBD2. J lost 7 bases, V lost 5 bases, and 9 bases had no gene match. This CDR3 is built from 16 residues. CDR1 is KGHDR, CDR2 SFDVKD, per germline. The CDR3 spells CATSGKLAGVGNEQFF. The CDR3 DNA reads TGTGCCACCAGTGGAAAACTAGCGGGAGTCGGGAATGAGCAGTTCTTC.